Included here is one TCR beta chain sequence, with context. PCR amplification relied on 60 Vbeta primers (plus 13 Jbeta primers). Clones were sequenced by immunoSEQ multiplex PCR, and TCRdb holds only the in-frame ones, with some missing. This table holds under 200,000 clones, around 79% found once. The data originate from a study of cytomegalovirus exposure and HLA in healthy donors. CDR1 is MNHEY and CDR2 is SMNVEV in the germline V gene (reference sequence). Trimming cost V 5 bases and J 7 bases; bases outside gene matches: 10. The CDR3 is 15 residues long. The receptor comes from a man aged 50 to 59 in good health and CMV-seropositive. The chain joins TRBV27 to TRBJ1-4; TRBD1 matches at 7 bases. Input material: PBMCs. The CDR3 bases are TGTGCCAGCAGTCCGGCGGCAGGGGGAGGTGAAAAACTGTTTTTT. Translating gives CASSPAAGGGEKLFF.